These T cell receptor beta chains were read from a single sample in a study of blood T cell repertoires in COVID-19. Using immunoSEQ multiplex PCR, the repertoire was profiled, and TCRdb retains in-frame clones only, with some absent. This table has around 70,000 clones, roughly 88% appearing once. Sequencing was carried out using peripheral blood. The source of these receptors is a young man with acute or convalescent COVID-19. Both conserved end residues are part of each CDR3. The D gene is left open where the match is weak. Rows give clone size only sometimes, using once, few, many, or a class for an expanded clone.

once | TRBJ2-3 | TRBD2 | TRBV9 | TGTGCCAGCAGCGTAGCGGGACTAGCGGATACGCAGTATTTT | CASSVAGLADTQYF
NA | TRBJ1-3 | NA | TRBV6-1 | TGTGCCAGCAGTGAAGCCCGAGCTGGAAACACCATATATTTT | CASSEARAGNTIYF
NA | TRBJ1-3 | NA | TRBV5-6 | TGTGCCAGCAGCCCGGGACAACTCTCTGGAAACACCATATATTTT | CASSPGQLSGNTIYF
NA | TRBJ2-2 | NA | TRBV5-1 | TGCGCCAGCAAGGCGGTATCGAACACCGGGGAGCTGTTTTTT | CASKAVSNTGELFF
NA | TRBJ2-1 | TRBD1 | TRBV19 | TGTGCCAGTAGGAAAGGACAGGTACCAAACAATGAGCAGTTCTTC | CASRKGQVPNNEQFF
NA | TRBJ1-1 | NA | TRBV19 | TGTGCCAGTATAGAAAGAAGGGGTGTTCTGACTGAAGCTTTCTTT | CASIERRGVLTEAFF
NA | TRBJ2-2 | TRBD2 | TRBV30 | TGTGCCTGGGGACTAGCGGGAACGAACACCGGGGAGCTGTTTTTT | CAWGLAGTNTGELFF
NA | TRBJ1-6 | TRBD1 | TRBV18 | TGTGCCAGCCCGGCCCGGGTAGACAGGGAGAGTTCACCCCTCCACTTT | CASPARVDRESSPLHF
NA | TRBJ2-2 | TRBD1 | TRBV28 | TGTGCCAGCATTCCGGACAGGGTCACCGGGGAGCTGTTTTTT | CASIPDRVTGELFF
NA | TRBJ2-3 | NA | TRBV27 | TGTGCCAGCAGGCTCGGGGTGGATACGCAGTATTTT | CASRLGVDTQYF
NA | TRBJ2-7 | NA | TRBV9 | TGTGCCAGCAGCCCGCGGTCACAGGGCTACGAGCAGTACTTC | CASSPRSQGYEQYF
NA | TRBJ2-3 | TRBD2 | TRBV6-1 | TGTGCCAGCAGTGAGAACGTAGCGGGAGGAGGCACAGATACGCAGTATTTT | CASSENVAGGGTDTQYF
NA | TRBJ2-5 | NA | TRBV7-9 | TGTGCCAGCAGCCACGGGACATCTGAGACCCAGTACTTC | CASSHGTSETQYF
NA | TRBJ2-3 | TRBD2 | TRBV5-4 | TGTGCCAGCACTCCTGGGACTAACGACCTCACAGATACGCAGTATTTT | CASTPGTNDLTDTQYF
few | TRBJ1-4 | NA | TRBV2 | TGTGCCAGCAACCAAAGACAGTCTAATGAAAAACTGTTTTTT | CASNQRQSNEKLFF
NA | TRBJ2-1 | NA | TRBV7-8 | TGTGCCAGCAGCTTGACACGAGAGCAGTTCTTC | CASSLTREQFF
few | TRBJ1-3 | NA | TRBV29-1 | TGCAGCGTTGATGCGGGGGGAAACACCATATATTTT | CSVDAGGNTIYF
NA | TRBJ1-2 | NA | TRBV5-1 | TGCGCCAGCAGCGGAGGGGATGTTGTCTATGGCTACACCTTC | CASSGGDVVYGYTF
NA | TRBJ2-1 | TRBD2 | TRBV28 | TGTGCCAGCAGTCCCGGACTAGCGGGAGTTAGCTCCTACAATGAGCAGTTCTTC | CASSPGLAGVSSYNEQFF
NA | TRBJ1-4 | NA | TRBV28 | TGTGCCAGCAGCCGTGATACAGCAAATGAAAAACTGTTTTTT | CASSRDTANEKLFF
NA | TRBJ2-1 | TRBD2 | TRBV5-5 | TGTGCCAGCAGCCCATATGGGCGGGAGGGTGTCAATGAGCAGTTCTTC | CASSPYGREGVNEQFF
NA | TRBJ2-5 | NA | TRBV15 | TGTGCCACCAGCAGAGAAAGCCCGGAGACCCAGTACTTC | CATSRESPETQYF
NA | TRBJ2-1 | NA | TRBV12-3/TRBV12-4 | TGTGCCAGCAGTTTTGTGCGCGAGCAGTTCTTC | CASSFVREQFF
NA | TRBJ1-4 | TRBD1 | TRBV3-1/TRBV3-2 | TGTGCCAGCAGCCCAAGAAACCCTCAGGACAGGGGGCGGGATGAAAAACTGTTTTTT | CASSPRNPQDRGRDEKLFF
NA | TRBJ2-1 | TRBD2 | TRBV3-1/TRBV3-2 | TGTGCCAGCAGACCCCTTGAGGGAGGGTCCTACAATGAGCAGTTCTTC | CASRPLEGGSYNEQFF
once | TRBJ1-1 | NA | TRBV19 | TGTGCCAGTAAGGGAGGGAACACTGAAGCTTTCTTT | CASKGGNTEAFF
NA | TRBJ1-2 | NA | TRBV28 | TGTGCCAGCAGTTTCGGGGGGGCGAGGGGCTATGGCTACACCTTC | CASSFGGARGYGYTF
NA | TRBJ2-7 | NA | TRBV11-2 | TGTGCCAGCAGCTTAGGTGTCTCCCCCGAGCAGTACTTC | CASSLGVSPEQYF
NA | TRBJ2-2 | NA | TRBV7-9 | TGTGCCAGCAGCTTGGGCGACGGGGACACCGGGGAGCTGTTTTTT | CASSLGDGDTGELFF
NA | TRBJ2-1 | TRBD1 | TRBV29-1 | TGCAGCGTAACCGGGACCGGACTCGGGACAGTCAATGAGCAGTTCTTC | CSVTGTGLGTVNEQFF
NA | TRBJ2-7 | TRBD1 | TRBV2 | TGTGCCAGCCTGGGGGGACAGGTCTCCTACGAGCAGTACTTC | CASLGGQVSYEQYF
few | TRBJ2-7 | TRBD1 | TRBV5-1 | TGCGCCAGCAGCCTGACAGGGTTGTTCGAGCAGTACTTC | CASSLTGLFEQYF
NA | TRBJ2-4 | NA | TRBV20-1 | TGCAGTGCTAGTCAAGGGGCGGAGAGCATTCAGTACTTC | CSASQGAESIQYF
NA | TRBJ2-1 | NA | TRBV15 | TGTGCCACCAGCAGAGATGTTAACCACGGAGCTGAGCAGTTCTTC | CATSRDVNHGAEQFF
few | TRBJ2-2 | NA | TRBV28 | TGTGCCAGCAGTTTAAGGGAGCGAACCGGGGAGCTGTTTTTT | CASSLRERTGELFF
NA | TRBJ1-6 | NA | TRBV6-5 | TGTGCCAGCAGTTACTCGCCAGGGGTGACACCCCTCCACTTT | CASSYSPGVTPLHF
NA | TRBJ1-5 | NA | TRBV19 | TGTGCCAGTAGTATTGGGGGGGGGCGGCCCCAGCATTTT | CASSIGGGRPQHF
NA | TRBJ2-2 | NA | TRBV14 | TGTGCCAGCAGCCAAGATCCCGGCGGAACCGGGGAGCTGTTTTTT | CASSQDPGGTGELFF
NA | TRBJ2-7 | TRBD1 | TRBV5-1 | TGCGCCAGCAGCCCGGGACAGCAGTATCTCGAGCAGTACTTC | CASSPGQQYLEQYF
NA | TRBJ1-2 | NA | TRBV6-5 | TGTGCCAGCAGTTACTCGGGGCCGGGCGACTACACCTTC | CASSYSGPGDYTF
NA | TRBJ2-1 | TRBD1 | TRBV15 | TGTGCCACCAGCGTCGGGACAGGGGGTAAATACAATGAGCAGTTCTTC | CATSVGTGGKYNEQFF
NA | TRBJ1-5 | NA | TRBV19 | TGTGCCAGTAGTATCAGGGAGCGGGTCAATCAGCCCCAGCATTTT | CASSIRERVNQPQHF
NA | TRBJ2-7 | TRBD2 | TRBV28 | TGTGCCAGCAGTTTAGTTACTAGCGGGAGAGGGCTCGAGCAGTACTTC | CASSLVTSGRGLEQYF
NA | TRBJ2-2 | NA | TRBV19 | TGTGCCAGTAGTACCACAGGATTCGCGAACACCGGGGAGCTGTTTTTT | CASSTTGFANTGELFF
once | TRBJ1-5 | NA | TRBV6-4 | TGTGCCAGCAGTGACGACTCCAGGGAGGTCAATCAGCCCCAGCATTTT | CASSDDSREVNQPQHF
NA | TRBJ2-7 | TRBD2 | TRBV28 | TGTGCCAGCAGTTCTCTAGCGGGAACCTACGAGCAGTACTTC | CASSSLAGTYEQYF
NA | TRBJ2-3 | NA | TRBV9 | TGTGCCAGCAGCACCCAATGGGCAGGCCCCTCGTCAGATACGCAGTATTTT | CASSTQWAGPSSDTQYF
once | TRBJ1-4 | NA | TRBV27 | TGTGCCAGCACGGCACCAGGGGTCGGTGAAAAACTGTTTTTT | CASTAPGVGEKLFF
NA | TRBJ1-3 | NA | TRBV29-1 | TGCAGCGTTGCCACAGTTGGAAACACCATATATTTT | CSVATVGNTIYF
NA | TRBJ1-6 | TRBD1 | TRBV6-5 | TGTGCCAGCAGTTACTCCGAGACAGGGTCTTCACCCCTCCACTTT | CASSYSETGSSPLHF
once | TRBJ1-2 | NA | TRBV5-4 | TGTGCCAGCAGCTTGGGTGGGCCGAACCTCTATGGCTACACCTTC | CASSLGGPNLYGYTF
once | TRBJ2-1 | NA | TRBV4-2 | TGTGCCAGCAGCCAAATGACCTTGCGGGATTCCAATGAGCAGTTCTTC | CASSQMTLRDSNEQFF
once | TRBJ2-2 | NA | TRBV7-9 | TGTGCCAGCAGCTTTAAGGGTCGAGGGACTTCCAACACCGGGGAGCTGTTTTTT | CASSFKGRGTSNTGELFF